Listed below are T cell receptor beta chains from one sample, sequenced in a study of technical replicates of blood from a handful of donors. Libraries were prepared by immunoSEQ multiplex PCR; TCRdb keeps only in-frame clonotypes and omits some of them. The sample records about 81,000 clones, 81% being singletons. Sequenced: PBMCs. These receptors originate from a human donor in good health. Some clones in this sample may be carry-over from other donors' samples. CDR3s include the opening cysteine and the closing phenylalanine or tryptophan. Fields, in order: clone size, D gene, V gene, J gene, CDR3 DNA, CDR3 protein. A D gene is named only where the DNA matches it firmly. A clone size is listed for some rows: how often the clone was seen (once, few, many), or a class if it is expanded.

NA,TRBD2,TRBV7-2,TRBJ2-5,TGTGCCAGCAGTCAGGAGGGACGGGGGGGCCGTGAGACCCAGTACTTC,CASSQEGRGGRETQYF
once,TRBD1,TRBV5-1,TRBJ1-6,TGCGCCAGCAGCTTGGGACAGGGGGATTCACCCCTCCACTTT,CASSLGQGDSPLHF
NA,TRBD2,TRBV7-2,TRBJ2-3,TGTGCCAGCAGCTTATTAGCGGGGTGGGGCACAGATACGCAGTATTTT,CASSLLAGWGTDTQYF
NA,TRBD2,TRBV29-1,TRBJ2-2,TGCAGCGTGGGGACTAGCGGAAACACCGGGGAGCTGTTTTTT,CSVGTSGNTGELFF
NA,TRBD1,TRBV11-2,TRBJ1-2,TGTGCCAGCAGCTTAGATCTATCAGGGGGCGCATATGGCTACACCTTC,CASSLDLSGGAYGYTF
NA,NA,TRBV29-1,TRBJ2-7,TGCAGCGCTACCTCAGGGTTTGGTTCCGGGCAGTACTTC,CSATSGFGSGQYF
once,NA,TRBV12-5,TRBJ2-2,TGTGCTAGCCAGGGTGGCTCAACCACCGGGGAGCTGTTTTTT,CASQGGSTTGELFF
NA,NA,TRBV29-1,TRBJ2-5,TGCAGCGTTGAATCAGGAGGGACGATCCAAGAGACCCAGTACTTC,CSVESGGTIQETQYF
NA,NA,TRBV15,TRBJ2-1,TGTGCCACCAGCAGGGAGCCCGACGGTGAGCAGTTCTTC,CATSREPDGEQFF
NA,NA,TRBV7-2,TRBJ2-7,TGTGCCAGCAGCTTAATGCGCGGGGGGTCCCGACAGGGGGACGAGCAGTACTTC,CASSLMRGGSRQGDEQYF
NA,NA,TRBV30,TRBJ1-6,TGTGCCTGGAGTGATCGTCGTAATTCACCCCTCCACTTT,CAWSDRRNSPLHF
few,NA,TRBV4-2,TRBJ2-2,TGTGCCAGCAGCCAAGTCTGGGCTCTCGACGGGGAGCTGTTTTTT,CASSQVWALDGELFF
NA,NA,TRBV2,TRBJ2-3,TGTGCCAGCAGTGAAGACGGTTTCACAGATACGCAGTATTTT,CASSEDGFTDTQYF
NA,NA,TRBV6-6,TRBJ1-2,TGTGCCAGCAGTTACTCGCCAGGGCCACGGGACTATGGCTACACCTTC,CASSYSPGPRDYGYTF
NA,TRBD2,TRBV9,TRBJ2-1,TGTGCCAGCAGCGTCACGAGTAGACTAGCAGGTTCCTACAATGAGCAGTTCTTC,CASSVTSRLAGSYNEQFF
NA,TRBD1,TRBV6-6,TRBJ1-1,TGTGCCAGCAGTTTTAGGGACAGCCCGAACACTGAAGCTTTCTTT,CASSFRDSPNTEAFF
NA,NA,TRBV4-3,TRBJ2-7,TGCGCCAGCAGCCAAGGGCGGGACTTTCAATACGAGCAGTACTTC,CASSQGRDFQYEQYF
NA,TRBD1,TRBV4-1,TRBJ1-6,TGCGCCAGCAGCCAAGTGACAGGGTATAATTCACCCCTCCACTTT,CASSQVTGYNSPLHF
NA,TRBD2,TRBV5-4,TRBJ2-3,TGTGCCAGCAGCCTAGGGACTAGCGGGAGCGATACGCAGTATTTT,CASSLGTSGSDTQYF